The 8 T cell receptor beta chains below all came from one sample that was sequenced in a study of glioma-infiltrating T cells after dendritic cell vaccination. The method was immunoSEQ multiplex PCR; TCRdb's version includes in-frame clones alone and lacks a portion of them. This sample has under 100,000 clones, with approximately 81% found just once. This specimen consisted of blood, obtained before dendritic cell vaccination. All receptors derive from a human donor with glioblastoma.

The V gene is TRBV27, the J gene TRBJ1-1; 8 bases are a match to TRBD1. CDR1 and CDR2 (germline): MNHEY, SMNVEV (reference sequence). The V and J ends lost 8 bases and 4 bases, in that order; junction bases with no gene match: 6. The CDR3 spans 13 residues. In nucleotides, the CDR3 is TGTGCCAGCGCAGGGGGCTTGGGCACTGAAGCTTTCTTT. The encoded protein is CASAGGLGTEAFF.

The rearrangement uses TRBV5-1 and TRBJ2-7, with a tentative D call TRBD1 (5 bases). In germline, CDR1 is SGHRS, CDR2 YFSETQ. CDR3 length: 14 residues. V was clipped by 2 bases and J by 6 bases, with 15 bases between them. CDR3 amino acids: CASSLGAARGEQYF. In DNA form, the CDR3 reads TGCGCCAGCAGCTTAGGGGCCGCTCGTGGCGAGCAGTACTTC.

This clone was picked up a small number of times. The chain links TRBV18 to TRBJ1-1; D not certain. Trimming shortened V by 6 bases and J by 3 bases, and 14 bases separated the two germline ends. Germline assignment: CDR1 KGHSH and CDR2 LQKENI. CDR3 length: 14 amino acids. This CDR3 reads CASSSSPPDTEAFF. Here the CDR3 DNA reads TGTGCCAGCTCCTCATCACCGCCGGACACTGAAGCTTTCTTT.

V gene TRBV5-1 combines with J gene TRBJ2-5; tentative D call: TRBD2 (7 bases). CDR1 SGHRS and CDR2 YFSETQ come from the germline V gene. The length of the CDR3 is 15 residues. V gave up 0 bases and J gave up 2 bases, with 11 bases separating them. This chain's CDR3 is CASSLVQGGQETQYF. In nucleotides, the CDR3 is TGCGCCAGCAGCTTGGTACAGGGAGGGCAAGAGACCCAGTACTTC.

By share, this clone counts as medium-sized. The rearrangement uses TRBV6-4 and TRBJ2-2; 9 positions match TRBD2. The CDR3 runs to 15 residues. Trimming removed 4 bases from V and 6 bases from J; junction bases left unmatched: 6. CDR1 and CDR2 from the germline V gene are MRHNA and SNTAGT. The DNA for the CDR3 is TGTGCCAGCAGTGTTAGCGGGAGTTCGGCCGGGGAGCTGTTTTTT. This sequence encodes CASSVSGSSAGELFF.

The chain employs TRBV6-1 and TRBJ2-1; 9 nucleotides align to TRBD1. The germline gives CDR1 MNHNS, CDR2 SASEGT. The CDR3 extends over 14 amino acids. Losses at the gene ends were 7 bases for V and 3 bases for J; bases not matched to a gene: 4. The CDR3 nucleotides read TGTGCCAGCATCCGGGACAGGGACTACAATGAGCAGTTCTTC. Amino acids: CASIRDRDYNEQFF.

The V call is TRBV10-3, the J call TRBJ2-1; TRBD2 agrees at 10 bases. Germline V lookup: CDR1 ENHRY, CDR2 SYGVKD. V shed 0 bases, J shed 2 bases, and the junction held 1 base outside the gene matches. The CDR3 length is 16 residues. The CDR3 loop is CAISESSGRAYNEQFF. The CDR3 nucleotides read TGTGCCATCAGTGAGTCGAGCGGGAGGGCCTACAATGAGCAGTTCTTC.

This chain uses TRBV5-1 with TRBJ2-1; 7 bases align to TRBD1. With V trimmed by 1 base and J by 9 bases, 13 bases remained unmatched. CDR1 and CDR2 from the germline V gene are SGHRS and YFSETQ. The CDR3 consists of 16 residues. This chain's CDR3 is CASSLLGVGQLGEQFF. In DNA form, the CDR3 reads TGCGCCAGCAGCTTGTTGGGGGTGGGACAGCTAGGTGAGCAGTTCTTC.